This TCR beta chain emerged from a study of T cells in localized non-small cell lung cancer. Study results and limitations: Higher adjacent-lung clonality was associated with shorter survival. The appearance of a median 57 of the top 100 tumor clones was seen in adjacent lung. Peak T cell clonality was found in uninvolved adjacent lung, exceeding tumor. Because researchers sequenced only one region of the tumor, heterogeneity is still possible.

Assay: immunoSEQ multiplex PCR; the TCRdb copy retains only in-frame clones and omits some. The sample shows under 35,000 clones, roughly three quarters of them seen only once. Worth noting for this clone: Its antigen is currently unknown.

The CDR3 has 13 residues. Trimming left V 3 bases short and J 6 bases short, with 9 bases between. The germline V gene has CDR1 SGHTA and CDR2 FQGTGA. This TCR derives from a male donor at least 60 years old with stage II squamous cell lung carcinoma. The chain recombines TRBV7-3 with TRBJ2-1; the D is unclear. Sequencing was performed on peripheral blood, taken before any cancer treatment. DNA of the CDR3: TGTGCCAGCAGCTTCGGGCGGAGCAATGAGCAGTTCTTC. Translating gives CASSFGRSNEQFF.